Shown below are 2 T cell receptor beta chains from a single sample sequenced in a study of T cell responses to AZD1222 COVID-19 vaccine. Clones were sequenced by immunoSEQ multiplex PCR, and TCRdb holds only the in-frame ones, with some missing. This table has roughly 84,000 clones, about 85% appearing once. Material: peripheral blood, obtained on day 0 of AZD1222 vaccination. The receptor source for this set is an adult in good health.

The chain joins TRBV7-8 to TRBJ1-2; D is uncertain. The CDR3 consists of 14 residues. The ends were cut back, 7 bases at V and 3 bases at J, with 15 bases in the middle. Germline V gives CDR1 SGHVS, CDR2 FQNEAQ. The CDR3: CASTRGRLDYGYTF. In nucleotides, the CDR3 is TGTGCCAGCACCAGAGGACGGCTGGACTATGGCTACACCTTC.

As DNA, the CDR3 is TGTGCCAGCAGCTCATGGACTAGCGGGGGTACCTACAATGAGCAGTTCTTC. This gives the protein CASSSWTSGGTYNEQFF. This sequence joins TRBV7-6 and TRBJ2-1; 13 bases agree with TRBD2. Germline loops: CDR1 SGHVS, CDR2 FNYEAQ. The V segment lost 4 bases and the J segment 2 bases; nucleotides outside the gene matches: 5. The CDR3 extends over 17 amino acids.